This T cell receptor (beta chain) was profiled in a study of CD8 T cells in ankylosing spondylitis. This clonotype was recorded many times. The ends were cut back, 0 bases at V and 5 bases at J, with 11 bases in the middle. This CDR3 has 14 amino acids. Germline V gene lookup returns CDR1 SGDLS and CDR2 YYNGEE. Quantitative 5'-RACE with molecular barcodes generated TCR beta libraries. TCRdb reprocessed the 5' RACE reads with MiXCR, giving one entry per CDR3 protein. This table holds about 39,000 distinct CDR3 sequences, 3% to 3.5% found once. The J gene is TRBJ2-5, the V gene TRBV9; possible D gene TRBD2, 6 bases. Input material: blood, either unsorted or a sorted T cell fraction (not recorded which). The TCR was taken from a male donor with ankylosing spondylitis or in good health (not recorded which). CDR3 sequence reads: CASSVARGGETQYF. The CDR3, as DNA: TGTGCCAGCAGCGTAGCGCGGGGCGGGGAGACCCAGTACTTC. The full variable domain, in which reference TRBV9 and TRBJ2-5 provide the parts outside the CDR3, is DSGVTQTPKHLITATGQRVTLRCSPRSGDLSVYWYQQSLDQGLQFLIQYYNGEERAKGNILERFSAQQFPDLHSELNLSSLELGDSALYFCASSVARGGETQYFGPGTRLLVL.